The 9 T cell receptor beta chains listed next were all sequenced from one sample in a study of monozygotic twins with inflammatory bowel disease. For each CDR3 protein, TCRdb gives one entry from its re-call of the 5' RACE reads, without DNA. The sample data list about 210,000 distinct CDR3 sequences. Sequenced: blood. All receptors derive from a human donor with ulcerative colitis or Crohn's disease, or a healthy co-twin of an affected twin (not recorded which).

This chain joins TRBV27 and TRBJ2-1; TCRdb's D gene call, TRBD2, goes unchecked for lack of DNA. Germline values: CDR1 MNHEY, CDR2 SMNVEV (reference sequence). This CDR3 comprises 18 residues. The CDR3 loop reads CASSFPGTSGGADNEQFF.

The J gene is TRBJ2-1, the V gene TRBV2. The CDR3 runs 14 residues. CDR1 is SNHLY, CDR2 FYNNEI, per germline. CDR3 in amino acids: CASSEAGIYNEQFF. The full variable domain, its missing parts supplied by reference TRBV2 and TRBJ2-1, is EPEVTQTPSHQVTQMGQEVILRCVPISNHLYFYWYRQILGQKVEFLVSFYNNEISEKSEIFDDQFSVERPDGSNFTLKIRSTKLEDSAMYFCASSEAGIYNEQFFGPGTRLTVL.

The chain has TRBV27 and TRBJ2-3; TCRdb designates TRBD2, a call that cannot be tested without DNA. This CDR3 spans 15 amino acids. Germline loops: CDR1 MNHEY, CDR2 SMNVEV (reference sequence). The CDR3 protein is CATQTGTRATDTQYF.

V gene TRBV7-3 combines with J gene TRBJ2-2; as DNA is missing, the TRBD1 call by TCRdb cannot be tested. Germline CDR1 is SGHTA and CDR2 is FQGTGA. This CDR3 has 15 residues. CDR3 protein: CASSLRSGGSGELFF.

The chain has TRBV12-3 or TRBV12-4 and TRBJ2-3; TCRdb designates TRBD2, a call that cannot be tested without DNA. This CDR3 is 17 amino acids long. The CDR3 sequence: CASSYSPGGPFSDTQYF.

The chain employs TRBV3-1 and TRBJ2-1. From germline, CDR1 is LGHDT and CDR2 YNNKEL (reference sequence). CDR3 length: 12 residues. The CDR3 reads CASSQDEREQFF.

The rearrangement joins TRBV7-6 to TRBJ2-6. Germline CDR1 reads SGHVS; CDR2 reads FNYEAQ. The CDR3 is 16 residues long. The CDR3 sequence is CASSSTVFSGANVLTF.

This chain connects TRBV19 to TRBJ1-1; TCRdb picks TRBD1, but there is no DNA to check that call. The CDR3 loop spans 17 amino acids. Per the germline V gene, CDR1 is LNHDA and CDR2 is SQIVND (reference sequence). CDR3 loop: CASSILGATGGLTEAFF.

V usage is TRBV3-1 and J usage is TRBJ2-6; the D call from TCRdb, TRBD1, cannot be confirmed without DNA. This CDR3 region has 16 residues. Germline loops: CDR1 LGHDT, CDR2 YNNKEL (reference sequence). The CDR3 loop is CASSRRVYGGANVLTF.